Shown below are 24 T cell receptor beta chains from a single sample sequenced in a study of early T cells in non-severe SARS-CoV-2 infection. In TCRdb, the 5' RACE reads were re-called with MiXCR into one record per CDR3 protein. The sample holds around 52,000 distinct CDR3 sequences, 6.2% seen once. The sequenced material came from whole blood. All receptors come from an adult who was a healthcare worker with PCR-confirmed SARS-CoV-2 infection or an uninfected control (not recorded which).

This clonotype was observed a handful of times. The V gene is TRBV2, the J gene TRBJ1-5, with D hard to call. CDR1 is SNHLY, CDR2 FYNNEI, per germline. Trimming pared 6 bases from V and 3 bases from J, leaving 15 bases between. The CDR3 is made up of 15 amino acids. Here the CDR3 reads CASRLSGPNNQPQHF. In nucleotides, the CDR3 is TGTGCCAGCAGACTATCCGGGCCCAACAATCAGCCCCAGCATTTT.

This clonotype is categorized as medium-sized. This chain joins TRBV27 and TRBJ2-1; D unclear. Between the trimmed V and J ends, which lost 3 bases and 6 bases, there was a span of 3 bases. The CDR3 totals 11 residues. The V gene's germline CDR1 is MNHEY and CDR2 SMNVEV (reference sequence). CDR3 in DNA: TGTGCCAGCAGTTTGAGCAATGAGCAGTTCTTC. Encoded protein: CASSLSNEQFF.

This clonotype showed up many times. The chain uses TRBV7-8 and TRBJ1-5; D remains ambiguous. Germline V gene lookup returns CDR1 SGHVS and CDR2 FQNEAQ. The V gene lost 5 bases and the J gene lost 4 bases, with 12 bases spanning the gap. CDR3 size: 14 residues. The CDR3 sequence is CASSGAQPNQPQHF. Here the CDR3 DNA reads TGTGCCAGCAGCGGCGCACAGCCAAATCAGCCCCAGCATTTT.

This clonotype was counted at least ten times. This chain links TRBV10-3 with TRBJ1-1; D is unclear. Germline-derived CDR1 and CDR2 are ENHRY and SYGVKD. The CDR3 length is 15 residues. Trimming removed 3 bases at V and 0 bases at J, with 11 bases between. The CDR3 spells CAISETLTLNTEAFF. Written as DNA, the CDR3 is TGTGCCATCAGTGAAACACTAACCCTGAACACTGAAGCTTTCTTT.

This clonotype was recorded at least ten times. The gene calls are TRBV11-3 and TRBJ2-7, with D possibly matching TRBD2 (6 bases). The CDR3 has 14 amino acids. Germline V gene lookup returns CDR1 SGHNT and CDR2 YENEEA. Trimming removed 5 bases at V and 1 base at J, with 12 bases between. CDR3 sequence: CASSGTEGSYEQYF. In nucleotides, the CDR3 is TGTGCCAGCAGCGGCACGGAGGGGTCCTACGAGCAGTACTTC.

Worth noting for this clonotype: A junction boundary mismatches the germline segment, possibly from a read error. The J gene is TRBJ2-3, the V gene TRBV4-3; no firm D call. This CDR3 is built from 17 residues. Looked up from germline, CDR1 is LGHNA and CDR2 is YSLEER. The CDR3: CAISQGQAMWSTDTQYF. Here the CDR3 DNA reads TGCGCCATCAGCCAAGGTCAGGCCATGTGGAGCACAGATACGCAGTATTTT.

To note about this clonotype: A single base separates this from a much larger clone, so it may be a read error. This chain links TRBV6-2 or TRBV6-3 with TRBJ1-2; no clear D. Germline V gene sequence: CDR1 MNHEY, CDR2 SVGEGT. This CDR3 has 14 amino acids. The DNA for the CDR3 is TGTGCCAGCAGTTACTCGGGCCTTAACTATGGCTACGCCTTC. It codes for CASSYSGLNYGYAF.

A note on this clonotype: A much larger clone differs from this one at a single base, so this may be a read error. This chain connects TRBV13 to TRBJ1-1; D gene uncertain. V was trimmed by 10 bases and J by 0 bases, leaving 9 bases between them. Germline V gene sequence: CDR1 PRHDT, CDR2 FYEKMQ (reference sequence). The CDR3 sequence is 12 residues long. CDR3 sequence reads: CANSRMNTEAFF. In DNA form, the CDR3 reads TGTGCCAACAGTCGAATGAACACTGAAGCTTTCTTT.

This clonotype was detected ten times or more. The genes are TRBV20-1 and TRBJ2-5, with 8 bases aligning to TRBD1. The germline CDR1 and CDR2 sequences are DFQATT and SNEGSKA (reference sequence). This CDR3 contains 13 residues. The J segment lost 5 bases and the V segment lost 5 bases, leaving 7 bases of the junction unmatched. The CDR3 is CSAHDRGGETQYF. CDR3 nucleotides: TGCAGTGCTCACGACAGGGGTGGGGAGACCCAGTACTTC.

The V gene is TRBV18, the J gene TRBJ2-7, with D uncertain. This CDR3 contains 14 residues. Trimming shortened V by 3 bases and J by 3 bases, and 12 bases separated the two germline ends. The germline gives CDR1 KGHSH, CDR2 LQKENI. CDR3 in amino acids: CASSPQTGIYEQYF. CDR3 bases: TGTGCCAGCTCACCGCAGACCGGAATCTACGAGCAGTACTTC.

This clonotype was detected a few times. This chain connects TRBV5-5 to TRBJ2-1, with 8 bases that match TRBD1. Germline CDR1 SGHKS, CDR2 YYEKEE (reference sequence). The V gene end was trimmed by 2 bases and the J gene end by 15 bases; junction bases not matched to a gene: 19. CDR3 length equals 16 residues. The CDR3 region is CASSLAGAQGAINWFF. As DNA, the CDR3 is TGTGCCAGCAGCTTAGCGGGCGCGCAGGGGGCGATTAATTGGTTCTTC.

The chain employs TRBV14 and TRBJ2-2; 7 bases are a match to TRBD1. The CDR3 sequence is 15 residues long. Looked up from germline, CDR1 is SGHDN and CDR2 is FVKESK. Trimming at V came to 4 bases and at J to 5 bases, leaving 7 bases not matched to a gene. CDR3 protein: CASSLGQFNTGELFF. As DNA, the CDR3 is TGTGCCAGCAGCCTGGGACAGTTTAATACCGGGGAGCTGTTTTTT.

This clonotype was recorded a few times. The chain has TRBV7-2 and TRBJ2-2; possible D gene TRBD2, 6 bases. The CDR3 is 15 residues long. The V end lost 1 base, the J end lost 3 bases, and 9 bases lay between the germline ends. Germline V gene sequence: CDR1 SGHTA, CDR2 FQGNSA. CDR3 in DNA: TGTGCCAGCAGCTTAGAGGGACTCCACACCGGGGAGCTGTTTTTT. Translated: CASSLEGLHTGELFF.

This clonotype was recorded many times. The rearrangement links TRBV7-9 to TRBJ2-7; possibly TRBD1 for D (6 bases). V lost 5 bases and J 4 bases, leaving 18 bases between the germline ends. This CDR3 is 15 amino acids long. Germline V gene data show CDR1 as SEHNR and CDR2 as FQNEAQ (reference sequence). CDR3 in amino acids: CASSGGRDTQYEQYF. In DNA, the CDR3 is TGTGCCAGCAGCGGAGGTAGGGACACGCAGTACGAGCAGTACTTC.

This clonotype was recorded at least ten times. The V and J genes are TRBV6-5 and TRBJ2-7; 9 positions agree with TRBD1. Germline CDR1 is MNHEY and CDR2 is SVGAGI. The CDR3 covers 19 residues. Losses at the gene ends were 5 bases for V and 4 bases for J; bases not matched to a gene: 21. The CDR3 nucleotides are TGTGCCAGCAGTCGCGGGGGAGCCCCGAACACCGGGACAGGGTACGAGCAGTACTTC. Translated: CASSRGGAPNTGTGYEQYF.

Many counts were recorded for this clonotype. The chain links TRBV5-1 to TRBJ1-2; maybe TRBD1 (5 bases). CDR3 length equals 15 residues. Germline-derived CDR1 and CDR2 are SGHRS and YFSETQ. Trimming shortened V by 0 bases and J by 2 bases, and 11 bases separated the two germline ends. CDR3 DNA sequence: TGCGCCAGCAGCTTGGGGCAGGGAGGCAACTATGGCTACACCTTC. Encoded protein: CASSLGQGGNYGYTF.

There are many counts of this clonotype. V is TRBV20-1 and J is TRBJ2-7; TRBD2 matches 12 bases. This CDR3 is built from 13 residues. Germline CDR1 and CDR2: DFQATT and SNEGSKA (reference sequence). The ends lost 6 bases at V and 3 bases at J; junction bases unmatched: 3. CDR3 DNA sequence: TGCAGTGCCATGACTAGCGGGGGCTACGAGCAGTACTTC. Amino acid sequence: CSAMTSGGYEQYF.

There are many counts of this clonotype. The chain is built from TRBV19 and TRBJ2-1; TRBD2 agrees at 13 bases. Germline V lookup: CDR1 LNHDA, CDR2 SQIVND (reference sequence). With 3 bases clipped from V and 8 bases from J, the junction kept 10 bases outside the gene matches. The CDR3 length is 17 residues. The CDR3 protein is CASSISSGLAGTYEQFF. The CDR3, as DNA: TGTGCCAGTAGTATTTCCTCGGGACTAGCGGGGACTTATGAGCAGTTCTTC. The entire variable domain, with the rest obtained from reference TRBV19 and TRBJ2-1, is as follows: DGGITQSPKYLFRKEGQNVTLSCEQNLNHDAMYWYRQDPGQGLRLIYYSQIVNDFQKGDIAEGYSVSREKKESFPLTVTSAQKNPTAFYLCASSISSGLAGTYEQFFGPGTRLTVL.

This chain connects TRBV6-2 or TRBV6-3 to TRBJ2-1; TRBD1 matches 7 bases. Germline loops: CDR1 MNHEY, CDR2 SVGEGT. J lost 7 bases, V lost 5 bases, and 17 bases had no gene match. The CDR3 runs to 17 residues. This chain's CDR3 is CASSKLYIDRVRNEQFF. The CDR3 DNA is TGTGCCAGCAGTAAACTCTACATCGACAGGGTCAGGAATGAGCAGTTCTTC.

This clonotype was seen many times. The V and J genes are TRBV6-2 or TRBV6-3 and TRBJ2-7; D not certain. Germline loops: CDR1 MNHEY, CDR2 SVGEGT. CDR3 length equals 11 residues. V was trimmed by 8 bases and J by 4 bases, leaving 9 bases between them. CDR3 amino acids: CASGVTYEQYF. DNA for the CDR3: TGTGCCAGCGGGGTGACTTACGAGCAGTACTTC.

About this clonotype: A much larger clone lies a single base off, so this may be a read error. The J gene is TRBJ2-3, the V gene TRBV11-2; D might be TRBD1 (5 bases). The DNA end favors TRBJ1-5, so the J call may be wrong. CDR3 length equals 13 residues. In germline, CDR1 is SGHAT, CDR2 FQNNGV. CDR3 DNA: TGTGCCAGCAGCTCAGGCCCGATCGGGACGCAGCATTTT. Protein product: CASSSGPIGTQHF.

This clonotype was seen a handful of times. The chain employs TRBV18 and TRBJ1-1; D is unclear. The CDR3 loop spans 13 amino acids. Trimming stripped 3 bases from V and 10 bases from J, with 15 bases between. Germline V lookup: CDR1 KGHSH, CDR2 LQKENI. The CDR3 spells CASSPAVGLGAFF. In DNA form, the CDR3 reads TGTGCCAGCTCACCTGCAGTGGGCTTGGGAGCTTTCTTT.

This clonotype was detected ten times or more. This sequence joins TRBV20-1 and TRBJ2-7; 9 nucleotides match TRBD1. J gave up 7 bases and V 0 bases, and 10 bases lay outside the gene matches. Per the germline V gene, CDR1 is DFQATT and CDR2 is SNEGSKA (reference sequence). The CDR3 runs to 15 residues. The CDR3 nucleotides are TGCAGTGCTAGAGAGAGGACAGGGGATACTTGGGAGCAGTACTTC. This translates into CSARERTGDTWEQYF.

In this sample, this clonotype turned up a few times. This sequence joins TRBV6-5 and TRBJ2-7; a weak D match, TRBD2 (6 bases). The germline V gene encodes CDR1 MNHEY and CDR2 SVGAGI. V shed 8 bases and J shed 0 bases, with 14 bases lying between them. The CDR3 contains 14 residues. The CDR3 bases are TGTGCCAGCGGACTACGACGGGACTCCTACGAGCAGTACTTC. Translation: CASGLRRDSYEQYF.